This T cell receptor beta chain was identified in a study of T cells after yellow fever vaccination. Study conclusions and caveats: A weaker secondary response peaked on day 5, the primary on day 15.

From germline, CDR1 is ENHRY and CDR2 SYGVKD. The CDR3 sequence is 13 residues long. V shed 8 bases and J shed 7 bases, with 15 bases lying between them. Concerning this clonotype: As yet, its antigen is unknown.

The 5'RACE template-switching step produced TCR cDNA and added a universal primer site and UMIs. Each CDR3 protein gets one entry after TCRdb re-called the 5' RACE reads with MiXCR. The sample has some 110,000 distinct CDR3 sequences, 7.4% seen once; the top ten hold around 2.3%. This material consisted of CD4+ T cells sorted from PBMCs, taken more than 8 days after the first yellow fever vaccination. This chain connects TRBV10-3 to TRBJ1-5, with D unclear. The source of this sequence is a man younger than 30 who received the YFV17D yellow fever vaccine. CDR3 nucleotides: TGTGCCATCGGGCCAGGCGGCGGGCAGCCCCAGCATTTT. Protein sequence: CAIGPGGGQPQHF.